This T cell receptor (beta chain) was identified during a study of cytomegalovirus exposure and HLA in healthy donors. The PCR made use of 60 Vbeta and 13 Jbeta primers. Clones were sequenced by immunoSEQ multiplex PCR, and TCRdb holds only the in-frame ones, with some missing. Among 75,000 or so clones, 50% to 80% were seen once, and the ten largest hold roughly 22%. The CDR3 runs to 14 residues. The V gene's germline CDR1 is SGHTA and CDR2 FQGNSA. The ends lost 5 bases at V and 4 bases at J; junction bases unmatched: 4. This clone is a singleton in its sample. Its specificity is unknown. General observations from the study: TCR beta V- and J-gene trimming, according to a later analysis, was linked to a missense DCLRE1C variant.

The sample consisted of PBMCs. This chain links TRBV7-2 with TRBJ1-4; 7 bases agree with TRBD1. The sequence was obtained from a man aged 40-55 years in good health and CMV-seropositive. CDR3: CASSRQGDNEKLFF. DNA for the CDR3: TGTGCCAGCAGCCGCCAGGGGGATAATGAAAAACTGTTTTTT.